The subject of this entry is one T cell receptor (beta chain). Antigen: not known. Additional DNA sequences in this sample encode the identical CDR3. The entry originates in a study of Ad26.COV2.S vaccination and SARS-CoV-2 variants. Overall study: The trial was COV1001 and the donor's arm was Ad26.COV2.S. Study results and limitations: Recipients of vaccine and of placebo showed similar breadth of their non-spike TCR repertoires.

V shed 2 bases and J shed 4 bases, with 8 bases lying between them. The germline gives CDR1 MNHEY, CDR2 SVGAGI. This CDR3 has 13 amino acids. Sequencing used immunoSEQ multiplex PCR; TCRdb keeps in-frame clones, though not all of them. The sample comprises about 370,000 clones, about nine tenths of which are singletons, and 3% to 4.5% rests with the top ten. The treatment is: roughly 20 received Ad26.COV2.S at low or high dose, single or two shots; roughly five received placebo; per-sample allocation not given. Day 63 after the first injection of vaccine or placebo was the sampling time. Within Boston, the person who donated was an adult of 18-55 years. Wuhan-strain spike was delivered by a replication-incompetent Ad26 vector.

The V and J genes are TRBV6-5 and TRBJ1-1, with D possibly being TRBD1 (5 bases). This TCR was sampled from a person between 18 and 60 years old who received the Ad26.COV2.S COVID-19 vaccine or a placebo. Sequenced material: peripheral blood, taken in a trial of Ad26.COV2.S vaccine versus placebo. This CDR3 is CASSYLGTTEAFF. CDR3 bases: TGTGCCAGCAGTTACCTTGGGACCACTGAAGCTTTCTTT.